In its sample, the clone carrying this T cell receptor (beta chain) was seen many times. A much larger clone is a single base away; this may be a read error. The data stem from a study of metastatic and nonmetastatic thyroid tumors. Germline lookup yields CDR1 MNHEY and CDR2 SVGEGT. The CDR3 consists of 13 residues. Unmatched junction bases numbered 8, after V lost 7 bases and J lost 5 bases. Thyroid surgery was preceded by no treatment in any patient. As processed by the authors: For papillary thyroid cancer, a distant-metastasis classifier was constructed from CDR3 differences observed across clinicopathological groups. MiXCR was used by TCRdb to re-call the PCR reads. In this record, the V and J calls reflect TCRdb's handling and not the investigators' own analysis. The sample yields fewer than 40,000 clones, around 18% seen once.

The sequenced sample consisted of tumor tissue. The chain uses TRBV6-2 or TRBV6-3 and TRBJ2-7; 7 bases are shared with TRBD1. This TCR was sampled from a female donor with papillary thyroid cancer or a benign thyroid nodule (not recorded which). Some clones in this sample may be carry-over from other donors' samples. Written as DNA, the CDR3 is TGTGCCAGCATGACAGGGCTTAGGAACGAGCAGTACTTC. It yields the protein CASMTGLRNEQYF.